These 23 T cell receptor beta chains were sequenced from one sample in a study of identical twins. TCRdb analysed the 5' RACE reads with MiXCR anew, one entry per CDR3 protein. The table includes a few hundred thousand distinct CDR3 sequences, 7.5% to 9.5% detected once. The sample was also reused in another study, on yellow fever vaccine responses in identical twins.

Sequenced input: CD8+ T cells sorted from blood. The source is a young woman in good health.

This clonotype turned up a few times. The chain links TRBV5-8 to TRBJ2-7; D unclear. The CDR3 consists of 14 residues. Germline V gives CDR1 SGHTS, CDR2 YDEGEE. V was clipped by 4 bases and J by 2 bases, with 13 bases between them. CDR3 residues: CASSPEAAAYEQYF. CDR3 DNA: TGTGCCAGCAGCCCCGAGGCAGCAGCCTACGAGCAGTACTTC.

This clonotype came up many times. The CDR3 protein is CSVVGEGGYTF. As DNA, the CDR3 is TGCAGCGTTGTAGGGGAGGGCGGCTACACCTTC. This chain connects TRBV29-1 to TRBJ1-2, with D perhaps matching TRBD1 (5 bases). The V gene lost 4 bases and the J gene lost 8 bases, with 11 bases spanning the gap. The length of the CDR3 is 11 residues. Germline CDR1 SQVTM, CDR2 ANQGSEA.

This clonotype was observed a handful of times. The CDR3 DNA is TGTGCCAGTGGATATAGGCGGGAGCCGCTTGGAGAGACCCAGTACTTC. Amino acids: CASGYRREPLGETQYF. The chain couples TRBV7-9 to TRBJ2-5; 7 nucleotides line up with TRBD2. Losses at the gene ends were 9 bases for V and 4 bases for J; bases not matched to a gene: 17. The CDR3 extends over 16 amino acids. CDR1 is SEHNR and CDR2 is FQNEAQ in the germline V gene (reference sequence).

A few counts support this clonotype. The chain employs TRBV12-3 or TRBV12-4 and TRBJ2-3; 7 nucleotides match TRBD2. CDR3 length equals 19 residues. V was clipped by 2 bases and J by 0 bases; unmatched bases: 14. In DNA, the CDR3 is TGTGCCAGCAGTTTACCCCAGTTGCCGGGGGGAACTAGCACAGATACGCAGTATTTT. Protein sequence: CASSLPQLPGGTSTDTQYF.

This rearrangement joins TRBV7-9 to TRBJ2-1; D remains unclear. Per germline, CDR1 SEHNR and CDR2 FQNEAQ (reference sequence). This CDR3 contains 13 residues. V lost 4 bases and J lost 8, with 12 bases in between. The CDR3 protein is CASSSPSAHEQFF. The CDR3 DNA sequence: TGTGCCAGCAGCTCCCCCTCGGCCCATGAGCAGTTCTTC.

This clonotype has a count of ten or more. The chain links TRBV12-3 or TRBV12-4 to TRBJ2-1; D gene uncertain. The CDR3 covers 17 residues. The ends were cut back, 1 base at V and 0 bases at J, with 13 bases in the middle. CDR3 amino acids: CASSLGPSHSSYNEQFF. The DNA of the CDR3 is TGTGCCAGCAGTTTAGGTCCCAGTCACAGCTCCTACAATGAGCAGTTCTTC.

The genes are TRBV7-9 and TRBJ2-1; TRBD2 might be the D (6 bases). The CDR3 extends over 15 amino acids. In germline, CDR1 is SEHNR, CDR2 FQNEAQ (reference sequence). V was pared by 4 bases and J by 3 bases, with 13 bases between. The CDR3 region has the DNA TGTGCCAGCAGCTCTGAGGGGACTGACTACAATGAGCAGTTCTTC. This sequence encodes CASSSEGTDYNEQFF.

The CDR3 DNA reads TGTGCCATAGCCACCTACATAGCCCCTAATACCTACAATGAGCAGTTCTTC. It is translated as CAIATYIAPNTYNEQFF. The gene calls are TRBV6-2 or TRBV6-3 and TRBJ2-1; no clear D. In germline, CDR1 is MNHEY, CDR2 SVGEGT. This CDR3 comprises 17 residues. V was clipped by 10 bases and J by 2 bases, with 24 bases between them.

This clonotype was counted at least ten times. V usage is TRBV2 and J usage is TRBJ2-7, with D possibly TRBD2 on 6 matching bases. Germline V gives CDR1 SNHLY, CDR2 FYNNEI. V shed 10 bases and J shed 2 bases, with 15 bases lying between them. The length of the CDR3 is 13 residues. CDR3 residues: CATTGTRAYEQYF. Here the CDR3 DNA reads TGTGCCACTACCGGGACTCGCGCCTACGAGCAGTACTTC. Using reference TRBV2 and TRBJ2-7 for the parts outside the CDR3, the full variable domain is EPEVTQTPSHQVTQMGQEVILRCVPISNHLYFYWYRQILGQKVEFLVSFYNNEISEKSEIFDDQFSVERPDGSNFTLKIRSTKLEDSAMYFCATTGTRAYEQYFGPGTRLTVT.

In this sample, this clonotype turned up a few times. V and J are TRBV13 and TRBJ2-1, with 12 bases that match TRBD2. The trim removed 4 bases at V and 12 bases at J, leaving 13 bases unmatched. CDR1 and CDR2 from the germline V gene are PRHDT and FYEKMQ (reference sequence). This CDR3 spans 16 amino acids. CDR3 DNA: TGTGCCAGCAGCTCTACCGGCGCTAGCGGGGGGGCGGGGCAGTTCTTC. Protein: CASSSTGASGGAGQFF.

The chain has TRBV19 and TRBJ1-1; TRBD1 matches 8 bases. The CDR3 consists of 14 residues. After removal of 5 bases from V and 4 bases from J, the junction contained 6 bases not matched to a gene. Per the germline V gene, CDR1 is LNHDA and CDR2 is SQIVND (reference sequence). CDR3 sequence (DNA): TGTGCCAGTAGTCTCCAGGGGGCCAGCACTGAAGCTTTCTTT. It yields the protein CASSLQGASTEAFF.

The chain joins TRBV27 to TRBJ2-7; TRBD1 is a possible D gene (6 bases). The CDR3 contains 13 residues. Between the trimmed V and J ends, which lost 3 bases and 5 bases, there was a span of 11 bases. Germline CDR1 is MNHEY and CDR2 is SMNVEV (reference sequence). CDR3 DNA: TGTGCCAGCAGTTTGGGGGCGCGGAACGAGCAGTACTTC. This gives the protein CASSLGARNEQYF.

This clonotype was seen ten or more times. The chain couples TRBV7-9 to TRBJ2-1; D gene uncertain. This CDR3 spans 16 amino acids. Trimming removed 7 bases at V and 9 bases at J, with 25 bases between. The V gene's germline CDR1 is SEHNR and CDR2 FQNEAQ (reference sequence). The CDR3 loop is CASTYRVFSYYSEQFF. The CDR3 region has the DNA TGTGCCAGCACCTATCGGGTGTTCAGTTATTATAGTGAGCAGTTCTTC.

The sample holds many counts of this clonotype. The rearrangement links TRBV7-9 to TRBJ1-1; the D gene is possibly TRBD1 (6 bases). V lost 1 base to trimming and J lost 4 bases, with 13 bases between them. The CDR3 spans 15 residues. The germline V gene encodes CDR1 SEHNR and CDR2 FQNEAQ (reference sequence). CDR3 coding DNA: TGTGCCAGCAGCTTAGAGCCAGGGGTGTTCACTGAAGCTTTCTTT. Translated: CASSLEPGVFTEAFF.

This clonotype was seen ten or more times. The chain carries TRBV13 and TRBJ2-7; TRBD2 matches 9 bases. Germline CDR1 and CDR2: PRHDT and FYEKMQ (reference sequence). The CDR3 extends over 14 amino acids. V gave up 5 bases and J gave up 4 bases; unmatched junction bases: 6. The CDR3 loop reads CASSTRTSEYEQYF. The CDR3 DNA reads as TGTGCCAGCAGCACGAGGACTAGCGAGTACGAGCAGTACTTC.

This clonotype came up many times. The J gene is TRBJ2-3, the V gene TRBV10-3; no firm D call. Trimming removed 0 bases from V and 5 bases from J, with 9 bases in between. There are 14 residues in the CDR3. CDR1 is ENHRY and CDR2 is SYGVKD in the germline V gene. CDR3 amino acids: CAISESARRDTQYF. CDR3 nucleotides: TGTGCCATCAGTGAGTCGGCACGACGAGATACGCAGTATTTT.

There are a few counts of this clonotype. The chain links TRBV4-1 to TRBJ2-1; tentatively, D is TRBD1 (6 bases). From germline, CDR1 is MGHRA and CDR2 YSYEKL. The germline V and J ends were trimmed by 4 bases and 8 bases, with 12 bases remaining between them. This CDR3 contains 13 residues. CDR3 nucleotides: TGCGCCAGCAGCCCCATACAGGGTTATGAGCAGTTCTTC. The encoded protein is CASSPIQGYEQFF.

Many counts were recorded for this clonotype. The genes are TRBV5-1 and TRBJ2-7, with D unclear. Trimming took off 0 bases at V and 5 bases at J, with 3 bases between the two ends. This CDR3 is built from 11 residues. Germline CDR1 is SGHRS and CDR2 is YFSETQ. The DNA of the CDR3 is TGCGCCAGCAGCTTGGACGACGAGCAGTACTTC. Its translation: CASSLDDEQYF.

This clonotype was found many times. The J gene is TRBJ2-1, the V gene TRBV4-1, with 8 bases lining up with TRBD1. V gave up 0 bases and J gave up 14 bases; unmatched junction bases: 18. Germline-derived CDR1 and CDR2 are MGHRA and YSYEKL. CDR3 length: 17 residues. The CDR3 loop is CASSQDLETGAFIGKFF. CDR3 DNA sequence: TGCGCCAGCAGCCAAGATCTGGAGACAGGGGCCTTCATAGGGAAGTTCTTC.

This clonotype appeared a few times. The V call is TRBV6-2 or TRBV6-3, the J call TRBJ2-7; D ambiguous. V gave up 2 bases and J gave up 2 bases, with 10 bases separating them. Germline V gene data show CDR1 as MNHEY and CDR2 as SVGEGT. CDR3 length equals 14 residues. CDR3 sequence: CASSYPDQTYEQYF. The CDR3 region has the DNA TGTGCCAGCAGTTACCCAGACCAAACCTACGAGCAGTACTTC.

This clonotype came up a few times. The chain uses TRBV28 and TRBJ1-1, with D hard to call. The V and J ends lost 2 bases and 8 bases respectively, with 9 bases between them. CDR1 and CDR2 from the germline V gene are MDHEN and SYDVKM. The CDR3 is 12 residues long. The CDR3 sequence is CASSLPEPEAFF. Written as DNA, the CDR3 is TGTGCCAGCAGTTTACCTGAACCCGAAGCTTTCTTT.

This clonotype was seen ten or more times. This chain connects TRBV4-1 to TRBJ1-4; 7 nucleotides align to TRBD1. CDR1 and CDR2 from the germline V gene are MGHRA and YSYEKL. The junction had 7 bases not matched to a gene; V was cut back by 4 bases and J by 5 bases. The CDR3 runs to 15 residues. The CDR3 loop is CASSLYRGDNEKLFF. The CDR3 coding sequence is TGCGCCAGCAGCCTCTACAGGGGAGACAATGAAAAACTGTTTTTT.

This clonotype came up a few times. CDR3 DNA: TGTGCCAGCAGTTACCTACATCCTACCGCCGGACAGGCGTACGAGCAGTACTTC. Translated: CASSYLHPTAGQAYEQYF. V is TRBV6-5 and J is TRBJ2-7; TRBD1 matches at 7 bases. From germline, CDR1 is MNHEY and CDR2 SVGAGI. The junction had 17 bases not matched to a gene; V was cut back by 2 bases and J by 4 bases. The CDR3 consists of 18 residues.